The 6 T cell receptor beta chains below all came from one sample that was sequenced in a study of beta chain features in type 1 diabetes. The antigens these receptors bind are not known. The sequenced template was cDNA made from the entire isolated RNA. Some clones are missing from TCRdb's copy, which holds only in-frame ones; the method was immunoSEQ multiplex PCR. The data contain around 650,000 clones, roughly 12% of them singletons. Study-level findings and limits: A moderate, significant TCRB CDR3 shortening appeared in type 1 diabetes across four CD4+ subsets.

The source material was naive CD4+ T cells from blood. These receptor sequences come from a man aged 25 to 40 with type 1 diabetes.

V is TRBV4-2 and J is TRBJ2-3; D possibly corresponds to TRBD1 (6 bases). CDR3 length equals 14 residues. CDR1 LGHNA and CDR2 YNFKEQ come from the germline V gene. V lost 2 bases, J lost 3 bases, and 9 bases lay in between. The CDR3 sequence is CASSQPTGTDTQYF. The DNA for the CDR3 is TGTGCCAGCAGCCAACCAACAGGGACAGATACGCAGTATTTT.

DNA of the CDR3: TGTGCCAGCAGTGGGACAGGGATGAACACTGAAGCTTTCTTT. Translation gives CASSGTGMNTEAFF. The chain uses TRBV2 and TRBJ1-1, with 8 bases lining up with TRBD1. The CDR3 spans 14 residues. The J segment lost 0 bases and the V segment lost 4 bases, leaving 1 base of the junction unmatched. Germline CDR1 SNHLY, CDR2 FYNNEI.

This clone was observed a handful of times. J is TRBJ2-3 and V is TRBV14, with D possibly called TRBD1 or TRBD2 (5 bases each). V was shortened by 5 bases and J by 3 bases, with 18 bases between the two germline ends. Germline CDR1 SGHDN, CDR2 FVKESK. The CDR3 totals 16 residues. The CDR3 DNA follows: TGTGCCAGCAGCGAGGGGCATGGCGCAAATACAGATACGCAGTATTTT. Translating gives CASSEGHGANTDTQYF.

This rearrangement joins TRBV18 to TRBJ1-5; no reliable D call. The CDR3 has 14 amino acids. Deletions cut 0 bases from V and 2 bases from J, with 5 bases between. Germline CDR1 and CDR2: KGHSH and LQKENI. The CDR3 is CASSPPNGNQPQHF. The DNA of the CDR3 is TGTGCCAGCTCACCACCGAACGGCAATCAGCCCCAGCATTTT. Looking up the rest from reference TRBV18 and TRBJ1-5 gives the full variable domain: NAGVMQNPRHLVRRRGQEARLRCSPMKGHSHVYWYRQLPEEGLKFMVYLQKENIIDESGMPKERFSAEFPKEGPSILRIQQVVRGDSAAYFCASSPPNGNQPQHFGDGTRLSIL.

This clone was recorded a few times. The DNA for the CDR3 is TGTGCCATCAGTGGGGACAGGGGTCCCTACGAGCAGTACTTC. Amino acid sequence: CAISGDRGPYEQYF. This rearrangement joins TRBV10-3 to TRBJ2-7, with 10 bases fitting TRBD1. The CDR3 consists of 14 residues. The germline V gene encodes CDR1 ENHRY and CDR2 SYGVKD. The V segment lost 4 bases and the J segment 2 bases; nucleotides outside the gene matches: 2.

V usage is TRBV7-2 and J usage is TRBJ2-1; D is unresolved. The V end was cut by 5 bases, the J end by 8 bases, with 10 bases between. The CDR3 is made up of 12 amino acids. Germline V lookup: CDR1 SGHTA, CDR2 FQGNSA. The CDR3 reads CASSLWTHEQFF. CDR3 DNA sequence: TGTGCCAGCAGCCTCTGGACCCATGAGCAGTTCTTC.